This TCR beta chain was found in a study of glioma-infiltrating T cells. Using RNA template, CDR3s of TCR alpha and beta were amplified with iRepertoire arm-PCR. TCRdb processed the multiplex PCR reads anew with MiXCR; each CDR3 protein has one entry. Among approximately 400,000 distinct CDR3 sequences listed, roughly two fifths were seen once. This clonotype came up many times. Germline CDR1 MNHNS, CDR2 SASEGT. J lost 6 bases, V lost 6 bases, and 7 bases had no gene match. This CDR3 comprises 15 residues. This chain joins TRBV6-1 and TRBJ2-1, with TRBD2 matching 11 bases. This receptor was obtained from a human donor with low-grade glioma or glioblastoma, undergoing nonglioma brain surgery, or in good health (not recorded which). The sequenced sample consisted of glioma tissue, nonneoplastic brain tissue, or PBMCs (not recorded which). The CDR3 sequence is CASSPRTSGFNEQFF. DNA for the CDR3: TGTGCCAGCAGCCCCCGGACTAGCGGGTTCAATGAGCAGTTCTTC.